Below are 15 T cell receptor beta chains sequenced from a single sample in a study of human T cells and chemical hapten exposure. The time point is: pre-sensitization, week 0. Treatment denoted: therapeutic diphenylcyclopropenone sensitization with weekly scalp DPC. TCRdb independently ran MiXCR on the RACE reads; one entry per CDR3 protein. Of over 85,000 distinct CDR3 sequences listed, under 14% are singletons. Sequenced here: whole blood, sampled in connection with sensitization to the hapten diphenylcyclopropenone (DPC). These receptors were collected from a woman aged 60-75 years with alopecia areata. Some clones in this sample may be carry-over from other donors' samples.

This clonotype was found a few times. CDR3 protein: CASSGQGIAGELFF. The CDR3, as DNA: TGTGCCAGCAGTGGACAGGGGATCGCCGGGGAGCTGTTTTTT. This chain links TRBV2 with TRBJ2-2; 8 bases agree with TRBD1. With 4 bases clipped from V and 6 bases from J, the junction kept 4 bases outside the gene matches. The CDR3 has 14 amino acids. Per the germline V gene, CDR1 is SNHLY and CDR2 is FYNNEI.

About this clonotype: It may be a read error: a sequence one base away is much more abundant. The rearrangement joins TRBV5-5 to TRBJ2-7; D remains ambiguous. CDR3 size: 13 residues. Germline values: CDR1 SGHKS, CDR2 YYEKEE (reference sequence). DNA for the CDR3: TGTGCCAGCAGCTTAATTGTGTCCTGCGAGCAGTACTTC. Translation: CASSLIVSCEQYF.

This clonotype was observed a handful of times. V usage is TRBV5-1 and J usage is TRBJ2-1, with a tentative D call TRBD2 (5 bases). V lost 1 base to trimming and J lost 0 bases, with 8 bases between them. Germline values: CDR1 SGHRS, CDR2 YFSETQ. This CDR3 contains 15 residues. As DNA, the CDR3 is TGCGCCAGCAGCTTGTTAGCGATCTCCTACAATGAGCAGTTCTTC. Amino acid sequence: CASSLLAISYNEQFF.

There are many counts of this clonotype. This chain joins TRBV15 and TRBJ2-1; D call uncertain. Trimming left V 7 bases short and J 6 bases short, with 13 bases between. The V gene's germline CDR1 is LNHNV and CDR2 YYDKDF (reference sequence). The CDR3 loop spans 13 amino acids. The CDR3 DNA reads TGTGCCACCAACCGGGCCCGGTTCAATGAGCAGTTCTTC. As protein: CATNRARFNEQFF.

This clonotype has a count of ten or more. The chain has TRBV7-6 and TRBJ2-4; D is possibly TRBD1 (6 bases). Germline V gene lookup returns CDR1 SGHVS and CDR2 FNYEAQ. The V end lost 0 bases, the J end lost 1 base, and 10 bases lay between the germline ends. The CDR3 runs 16 residues. CDR3 coding DNA: TGTGCCAGCAGCTTAGCTAGGGGGTCGGCCAAAAACATTCAGTACTTC. Translating it yields CASSLARGSAKNIQYF.

This clonotype was seen many times. The chain has TRBV15 and TRBJ1-1, with D possibly being TRBD1 (5 bases). The germline gives CDR1 LNHNV, CDR2 YYDKDF (reference sequence). The CDR3 runs to 15 residues. Trimming took off 1 base at V and 11 bases at J, with 20 bases between the two ends. This CDR3 is CATSRGGTSLKTAFF. The CDR3 bases are TGTGCCACCAGCAGAGGGGGGACCTCTCTCAAAACGGCTTTCTTT.

This clonotype was seen repeatedly, ten times or more. The genes are TRBV30 and TRBJ2-3; TRBD2 aligns across 8 bases. CDR3 length: 15 amino acids. Looked up from germline, CDR1 is GTSNPN and CDR2 is SVGIG (reference sequence). Trimming cost V 1 base and J 6 bases; bases outside gene matches: 9. The CDR3 nucleotides are TGTGCCTGGAGTGCGGCGGGGGGCCGGCGGGATACGCAGTATTTT. Its translation is CAWSAAGGRRDTQYF.

The sample holds many counts of this clonotype. The CDR3 coding sequence is TGTGCCAGCAGTTCAAGCTCTGGGGCCAACGTCCTGACTTTC. This gives the protein CASSSSSGANVLTF. The rearrangement links TRBV27 to TRBJ2-6; D is undetermined. Germline CDR1 is MNHEY and CDR2 is SMNVEV (reference sequence). Between the trimmed V and J ends, which lost 4 bases and 0 bases, there was a span of 4 bases. The CDR3 runs 14 residues.

The chain joins TRBV11-1 to TRBJ2-5, with D uncertain. V was shortened by 4 bases and J by 5 bases, with 14 bases between the two germline ends. Looked up from germline, CDR1 is SGHAT and CDR2 is FQDESV (reference sequence). This CDR3 contains 14 residues. CDR3 loop: CASSSWDTGETQYF. CDR3 in DNA: TGTGCCAGCAGCTCCTGGGATACCGGGGAGACCCAGTACTTC. The full variable domain, rest sourced from reference TRBV11-1 and TRBJ2-5, is EAEVAQSPRYKITEKSQAVAFWCDPISGHATLYWYRQILGQGPELLVQFQDESVVDDSQLPKDRFSAERLKGVDSTLKIQPAELGDSAMYLCASSSWDTGETQYFGPGTRLLVL.

This clonotype was observed at least ten times. The rearrangement joins TRBV27 to TRBJ2-1; TRBD1 is a possible D gene (5 bases). This CDR3 has 13 amino acids. Germline CDR1 reads MNHEY; CDR2 reads SMNVEV (reference sequence). The V end lost 6 bases, the J end lost 6 bases, and 12 bases lay between the germline ends. DNA of the CDR3: TGTGCCAGCAGGGGCAGGGTAGGCAATGAGCAGTTCTTC. Amino acids: CASRGRVGNEQFF.

This clonotype occurred many times. This chain links TRBV5-1 with TRBJ2-2; TRBD2 agrees at 7 bases. This CDR3 is built from 15 residues. Germline assignment: CDR1 SGHRS and CDR2 YFSETQ. V trimming: 4 bases; J trimming: 3 bases; junction bases outside the gene matches: 6. The CDR3 is CASSPGGSDTGELFF. CDR3 coding DNA: TGCGCCAGCAGCCCCGGGGGGTCGGACACCGGGGAGCTGTTTTTT.

On this clonotype: Mismatch with germline at one junction end may stem from a read error. The chain combines TRBV7-6 with TRBJ2-2, with a weak D call TRBD1 (5 bases). CDR1 is SGHVS, CDR2 FNYEAQ, per germline. The CDR3 extends over 15 amino acids. CDR3 bases: TGTGTCAGCAGCTTGGGGCTCTCGAACACCGGGGAGCTGTTTTTT. This codes for CVSSLGLSNTGELFF.

The chain combines TRBV5-1 with TRBJ2-7, with TRBD1 identical over 8 bases. CDR1 is SGHRS, CDR2 YFSETQ, per germline. The V segment lost 4 bases and the J segment 3 bases; nucleotides outside the gene matches: 6. The CDR3 runs to 14 residues. The CDR3, as DNA: TGCGCCAGCAGCGCGGACAGGGTACGCTACGAGCAGTACTTC. Translated, it gives CASSADRVRYEQYF.

This clonotype was counted between two and nine times. This chain links TRBV29-1 with TRBJ1-1; no reliable D call. V lost 5 bases and J lost 1, with 11 bases in between. The V gene's germline CDR1 is SQVTM and CDR2 ANQGSEA. This CDR3 contains 13 residues. CDR3 in amino acids: CSVLFHGNTEAFF. The CDR3, as DNA: TGCAGCGTTCTATTTCACGGGAACACTGAAGCTTTCTTT.

This clonotype was counted many times. The rearrangement uses TRBV9 and TRBJ1-6, with 7 bases fitting TRBD1. With V trimmed by 2 bases and J by 7 bases, 3 bases remained unmatched. CDR1 and CDR2 (germline): SGDLS, YYNGEE. The CDR3 has 14 residues. The CDR3 coding sequence is TGTGCCAGCAGCGTCCTACAGGGGAATTCACCCCTCCACTTT. Translated: CASSVLQGNSPLHF. The variable domain in full, completed from reference TRBV9 and TRBJ1-6, reads DSGVTQTPKHLITATGQRVTLRCSPRSGDLSVYWYQQSLDQGLQFLIQYYNGEERAKGNILERFSAQQFPDLHSELNLSSLELGDSALYFCASSVLQGNSPLHFGNGTRLTVT.